Detailed here is one T cell receptor (beta chain). Its antigen is unknown. V shed 4 bases and J 2 bases; nucleotides not matched to a gene: 6. The CDR3 covers 16 residues. Per the germline V gene, CDR1 is MDHEN and CDR2 is SYDVKM. This record comes from a study of cytotoxic CD8 clonotypes in ibrutinib-treated CLL. Study details: Partial responses numbered roughly 24 and complete responses 2; after a median about 6 years, roughly 14 stayed remitted and 12 progressed.

Whole-study results and caveats: Sustained-remission and progressing patients had different sampling times. Researchers report that baseline clonality outpaced age-matched healthy donors and tracked circulating CD8+ T-cell counts.

Target depth was 1 in 200,000 to 1 in 1 million T cells, about 10x per clonotype. Sequenced by immunoSEQ multiplex PCR; TCRdb stores in-frame clones only, minus some. The sample holds tens of thousands of clones, roughly 69% seen once. The TCR sequence derives from a human donor with chronic lymphocytic leukemia. The input for sequencing was PBMCs, taken after 24 months of ibrutinib treatment. J is TRBJ2-5 and V is TRBV28; 11 bases are a match to TRBD2. CDR3 coding DNA: TGTGCCAGCAGTTCTTGGACTAGCGGGTCGCAAGAGACCCAGTACTTC. It encodes CASSSWTSGSQETQYF.